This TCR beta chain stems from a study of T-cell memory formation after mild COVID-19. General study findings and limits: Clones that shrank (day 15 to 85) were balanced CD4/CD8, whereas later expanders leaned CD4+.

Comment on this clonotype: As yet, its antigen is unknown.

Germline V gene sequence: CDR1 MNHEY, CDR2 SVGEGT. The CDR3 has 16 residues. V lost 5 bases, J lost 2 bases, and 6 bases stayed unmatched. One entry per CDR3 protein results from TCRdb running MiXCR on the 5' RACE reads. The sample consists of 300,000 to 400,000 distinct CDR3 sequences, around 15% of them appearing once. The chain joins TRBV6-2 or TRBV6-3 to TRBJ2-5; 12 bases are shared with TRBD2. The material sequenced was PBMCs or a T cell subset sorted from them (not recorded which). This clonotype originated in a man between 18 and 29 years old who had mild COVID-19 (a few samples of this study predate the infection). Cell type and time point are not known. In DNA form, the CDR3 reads TGTGCCAGCAGTCCCTGGACTAGCGGGAAACAAGAGACCCAGTACTTC. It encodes CASSPWTSGKQETQYF.